The present entry profiles one TCR beta chain with its context. These data are taken from a study of blood T cell repertoires in COVID-19. The ends lost 6 bases at V and 10 bases at J; junction bases unmatched: 14. The CDR3 totals 16 residues. Germline V gene data show CDR1 as MDHEN and CDR2 as SYDVKM. The table came from immunoSEQ multiplex PCR; TCRdb's copy has only in-frame clones and leaves some out. The sample has under 40,000 clones, around 87% seen once. Sample: peripheral blood. J is TRBJ1-6 and V is TRBV28; 8 bases map to TRBD1. This receptor was taken from a man aged 50-60 years with active or convalescent COVID-19. The CDR3 reads CASSPTGRGRRSPLHF. DNA for the CDR3: TGTGCCAGCAGCCCTACGGGCAGGGGGCGCAGGTCACCCCTCCACTTT.